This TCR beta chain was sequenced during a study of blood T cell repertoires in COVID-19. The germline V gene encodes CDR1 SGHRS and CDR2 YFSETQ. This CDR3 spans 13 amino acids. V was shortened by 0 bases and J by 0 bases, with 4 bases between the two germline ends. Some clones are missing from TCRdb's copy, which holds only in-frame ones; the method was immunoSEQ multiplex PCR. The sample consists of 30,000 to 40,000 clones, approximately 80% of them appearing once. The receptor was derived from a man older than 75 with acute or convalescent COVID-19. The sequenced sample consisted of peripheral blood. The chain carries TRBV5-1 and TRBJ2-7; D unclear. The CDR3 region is CASSLAVSYEQYF. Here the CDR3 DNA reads TGCGCCAGCAGCTTGGCAGTCTCCTACGAGCAGTACTTC.